This is a list of T cell receptor beta chains from one sample in a study of blood T cell repertoires in COVID-19. Clones were read by immunoSEQ multiplex PCR, and TCRdb kept only the in-frame ones, dropping some. Of a few hundred thousand clones listed, around four fifths are singletons. Source material: peripheral blood. The receptor source for this set is a man aged 30 to 45 who had recovered from COVID-19. Both conserved end residues are part of each CDR3. D genes are given only for firm matches. Size values are once, few and many counts, or a class for expanded clones, and some rows have none.

D gene	V gene	J gene	clone size	CDR3 protein	CDR3 DNA
TRBD1	TRBV7-9	TRBJ1-5	-	CASSFGQDGRQPQHF	TGTGCCAGCAGCTTTGGACAGGACGGGCGACAGCCCCAGCATTTT
-	TRBV7-2	TRBJ2-1	few	CASSSGLGGNEQFF	TGTGCCAGCAGCTCGGGACTCGGGGGCAATGAGCAGTTCTTC
TRBD1	TRBV12-3/TRBV12-4	TRBJ1-1	-	CASSRQGGTEAFF	TGTGCCAGCAGCCGACAGGGAGGCACTGAAGCTTTCTTT
-	TRBV4-1	TRBJ1-5	-	CASSQGALGLVRNQPQHF	TGCGCCAGCAGCCAAGGGGCATTGGGTTTAGTGCGCAATCAGCCCCAGCATTTT
TRBD1	TRBV7-9	TRBJ2-3	-	CASSRGTATDTQYF	TGTGCCAGCTCCCGTGGGACAGCCACAGATACGCAGTATTTT
-	TRBV7-2	TRBJ1-3	-	CASSSSVPSAGTIYF	TGTGCCAGCAGCTCGTCAGTCCCATCGGCGGGCACCATATATTTT
TRBD2	TRBV7-3	TRBJ2-1	-	CASSLTAGGMGNEQFF	TGTGCCAGCAGCTTAACTGCGGGGGGTATGGGGAATGAGCAGTTCTTC
TRBD2	TRBV4-2	TRBJ2-3	-	CASSQDGLAGGTDTQYF	TGTGCCAGCAGCCAAGATGGACTAGCGGGGGGCACAGATACGCAGTATTTT
-	TRBV9	TRBJ2-3	-	CASSVHGAYTDTQYF	TGTGCCAGCAGCGTGCACGGTGCCTACACAGATACGCAGTATTTT
TRBD1	TRBV5-1	TRBJ1-1	-	CASSLAQGGYTEAFF	TGCGCCAGCAGCCTGGCACAGGGGGGGTACACTGAAGCTTTCTTT
-	TRBV5-1	TRBJ1-2	-	CASSLYGRDGYTF	TGCGCCAGCAGCTTGTACGGGAGGGATGGCTACACCTTC
-	TRBV5-1	TRBJ2-7	-	CASSGAGRSSYEQYF	TGCGCCAGCAGCGGTGCGGGCCGGAGCTCCTACGAGCAGTACTTC
TRBD2	TRBV19	TRBJ2-2	-	CASSSRLAGGVGNTGELFF	TGTGCCAGTAGTTCCCGACTAGCGGGGGGGGTTGGGAACACCGGGGAGCTGTTTTTT
-	TRBV2	TRBJ1-1	-	CASSVRQGEAEAFF	TGTGCCAGCAGTGTTCGGCAGGGCGAGGCTGAAGCTTTCTTT
TRBD2	TRBV9	TRBJ2-1	once	CASSVESLSSGRGEQFF	TGTGCCAGCAGCGTAGAGTCATTGTCTAGCGGGAGAGGTGAGCAGTTCTTC
TRBD1	TRBV29-1	TRBJ2-5	-	CSGSGGQETQYF	TGCAGCGGGTCAGGGGGCCAAGAGACCCAGTACTTC
-	TRBV19	TRBJ2-1	-	CASSIQGKTYNEQFF	TGTGCCAGTAGTATCCAGGGGAAGACCTACAATGAGCAGTTCTTC
-	TRBV3-1/TRBV3-2	TRBJ1-5	-	CASSQDWRNQPQHF	TGTGCCAGCAGCCAAGATTGGAGGAATCAGCCCCAGCATTTT
-	TRBV5-4	TRBJ2-1	-	CASSPGYNEQFF	TGTGCCAGCAGCCCAGGCTACAATGAGCAGTTCTTC
TRBD1	TRBV12-3/TRBV12-4	TRBJ1-1	-	CASRGGTVSYAFF	TGTGCCAGCAGGGGCGGGACAGTCAGTTACGCTTTCTTT
-	TRBV10-3	TRBJ1-5	-	CAISGGVDQPQHF	TGTGCCATCAGTGGGGGGGTGGATCAGCCCCAGCATTTT
TRBD1	TRBV7-9	TRBJ2-7	once	CASSDRAAYEQYF	TGTGCCAGCAGCGACAGGGCGGCCTACGAGCAGTACTTC
-	TRBV19	TRBJ2-2	once	CASSYTPGYTGELFF	TGTGCCAGTAGTTATACTCCGGGTTACACCGGGGAGCTGTTTTTT
TRBD1	TRBV19	TRBJ1-4	-	CASSRTGTGLGEKLFF	TGTGCCAGTAGTAGAACCGGGACAGGGCTAGGAGAAAAACTGTTTTTT
-	TRBV5-4	TRBJ1-2	-	CASSLDILHIKNGYTF	TGTGCCAGCAGCCTGGACATTTTGCACATCAAAAATGGCTACACCTTC
TRBD1	TRBV6-5	TRBJ2-2	few	CASRIGQGEPAELFF	TGTGCCAGCAGGATTGGACAGGGGGAACCGGCGGAGCTGTTTTTT
-	TRBV7-3	TRBJ1-2	-	CASSLIGGANYGYTF	TGTGCCAGCAGCTTAATTGGGGGGGCTAACTATGGCTACACCTTC
-	TRBV5-1	TRBJ1-6	-	CASTDTFDSPLHF	TGCGCCAGCACGGACACTTTCGATTCACCCCTCCACTTT
-	TRBV15	TRBJ1-1	-	CATSRDRAAGGAFF	TGTGCCACCAGCAGAGATCGTGCGGCGGGGGGAGCTTTCTTT
-	TRBV9	TRBJ1-4	-	CASSPMGGNEKLFF	TGTGCCAGCAGCCCAATGGGGGGAAATGAAAAACTGTTTTTT
-	TRBV3-1/TRBV3-2	TRBJ2-3	once	CASSPRGDTQYF	TGTGCCAGCAGCCCCCGGGGAGATACGCAGTATTTT
-	TRBV9	TRBJ2-2	-	CASSVAGNTGELFF	TGTGCCAGCAGCGTAGCCGGGAACACCGGGGAGCTGTTTTTT